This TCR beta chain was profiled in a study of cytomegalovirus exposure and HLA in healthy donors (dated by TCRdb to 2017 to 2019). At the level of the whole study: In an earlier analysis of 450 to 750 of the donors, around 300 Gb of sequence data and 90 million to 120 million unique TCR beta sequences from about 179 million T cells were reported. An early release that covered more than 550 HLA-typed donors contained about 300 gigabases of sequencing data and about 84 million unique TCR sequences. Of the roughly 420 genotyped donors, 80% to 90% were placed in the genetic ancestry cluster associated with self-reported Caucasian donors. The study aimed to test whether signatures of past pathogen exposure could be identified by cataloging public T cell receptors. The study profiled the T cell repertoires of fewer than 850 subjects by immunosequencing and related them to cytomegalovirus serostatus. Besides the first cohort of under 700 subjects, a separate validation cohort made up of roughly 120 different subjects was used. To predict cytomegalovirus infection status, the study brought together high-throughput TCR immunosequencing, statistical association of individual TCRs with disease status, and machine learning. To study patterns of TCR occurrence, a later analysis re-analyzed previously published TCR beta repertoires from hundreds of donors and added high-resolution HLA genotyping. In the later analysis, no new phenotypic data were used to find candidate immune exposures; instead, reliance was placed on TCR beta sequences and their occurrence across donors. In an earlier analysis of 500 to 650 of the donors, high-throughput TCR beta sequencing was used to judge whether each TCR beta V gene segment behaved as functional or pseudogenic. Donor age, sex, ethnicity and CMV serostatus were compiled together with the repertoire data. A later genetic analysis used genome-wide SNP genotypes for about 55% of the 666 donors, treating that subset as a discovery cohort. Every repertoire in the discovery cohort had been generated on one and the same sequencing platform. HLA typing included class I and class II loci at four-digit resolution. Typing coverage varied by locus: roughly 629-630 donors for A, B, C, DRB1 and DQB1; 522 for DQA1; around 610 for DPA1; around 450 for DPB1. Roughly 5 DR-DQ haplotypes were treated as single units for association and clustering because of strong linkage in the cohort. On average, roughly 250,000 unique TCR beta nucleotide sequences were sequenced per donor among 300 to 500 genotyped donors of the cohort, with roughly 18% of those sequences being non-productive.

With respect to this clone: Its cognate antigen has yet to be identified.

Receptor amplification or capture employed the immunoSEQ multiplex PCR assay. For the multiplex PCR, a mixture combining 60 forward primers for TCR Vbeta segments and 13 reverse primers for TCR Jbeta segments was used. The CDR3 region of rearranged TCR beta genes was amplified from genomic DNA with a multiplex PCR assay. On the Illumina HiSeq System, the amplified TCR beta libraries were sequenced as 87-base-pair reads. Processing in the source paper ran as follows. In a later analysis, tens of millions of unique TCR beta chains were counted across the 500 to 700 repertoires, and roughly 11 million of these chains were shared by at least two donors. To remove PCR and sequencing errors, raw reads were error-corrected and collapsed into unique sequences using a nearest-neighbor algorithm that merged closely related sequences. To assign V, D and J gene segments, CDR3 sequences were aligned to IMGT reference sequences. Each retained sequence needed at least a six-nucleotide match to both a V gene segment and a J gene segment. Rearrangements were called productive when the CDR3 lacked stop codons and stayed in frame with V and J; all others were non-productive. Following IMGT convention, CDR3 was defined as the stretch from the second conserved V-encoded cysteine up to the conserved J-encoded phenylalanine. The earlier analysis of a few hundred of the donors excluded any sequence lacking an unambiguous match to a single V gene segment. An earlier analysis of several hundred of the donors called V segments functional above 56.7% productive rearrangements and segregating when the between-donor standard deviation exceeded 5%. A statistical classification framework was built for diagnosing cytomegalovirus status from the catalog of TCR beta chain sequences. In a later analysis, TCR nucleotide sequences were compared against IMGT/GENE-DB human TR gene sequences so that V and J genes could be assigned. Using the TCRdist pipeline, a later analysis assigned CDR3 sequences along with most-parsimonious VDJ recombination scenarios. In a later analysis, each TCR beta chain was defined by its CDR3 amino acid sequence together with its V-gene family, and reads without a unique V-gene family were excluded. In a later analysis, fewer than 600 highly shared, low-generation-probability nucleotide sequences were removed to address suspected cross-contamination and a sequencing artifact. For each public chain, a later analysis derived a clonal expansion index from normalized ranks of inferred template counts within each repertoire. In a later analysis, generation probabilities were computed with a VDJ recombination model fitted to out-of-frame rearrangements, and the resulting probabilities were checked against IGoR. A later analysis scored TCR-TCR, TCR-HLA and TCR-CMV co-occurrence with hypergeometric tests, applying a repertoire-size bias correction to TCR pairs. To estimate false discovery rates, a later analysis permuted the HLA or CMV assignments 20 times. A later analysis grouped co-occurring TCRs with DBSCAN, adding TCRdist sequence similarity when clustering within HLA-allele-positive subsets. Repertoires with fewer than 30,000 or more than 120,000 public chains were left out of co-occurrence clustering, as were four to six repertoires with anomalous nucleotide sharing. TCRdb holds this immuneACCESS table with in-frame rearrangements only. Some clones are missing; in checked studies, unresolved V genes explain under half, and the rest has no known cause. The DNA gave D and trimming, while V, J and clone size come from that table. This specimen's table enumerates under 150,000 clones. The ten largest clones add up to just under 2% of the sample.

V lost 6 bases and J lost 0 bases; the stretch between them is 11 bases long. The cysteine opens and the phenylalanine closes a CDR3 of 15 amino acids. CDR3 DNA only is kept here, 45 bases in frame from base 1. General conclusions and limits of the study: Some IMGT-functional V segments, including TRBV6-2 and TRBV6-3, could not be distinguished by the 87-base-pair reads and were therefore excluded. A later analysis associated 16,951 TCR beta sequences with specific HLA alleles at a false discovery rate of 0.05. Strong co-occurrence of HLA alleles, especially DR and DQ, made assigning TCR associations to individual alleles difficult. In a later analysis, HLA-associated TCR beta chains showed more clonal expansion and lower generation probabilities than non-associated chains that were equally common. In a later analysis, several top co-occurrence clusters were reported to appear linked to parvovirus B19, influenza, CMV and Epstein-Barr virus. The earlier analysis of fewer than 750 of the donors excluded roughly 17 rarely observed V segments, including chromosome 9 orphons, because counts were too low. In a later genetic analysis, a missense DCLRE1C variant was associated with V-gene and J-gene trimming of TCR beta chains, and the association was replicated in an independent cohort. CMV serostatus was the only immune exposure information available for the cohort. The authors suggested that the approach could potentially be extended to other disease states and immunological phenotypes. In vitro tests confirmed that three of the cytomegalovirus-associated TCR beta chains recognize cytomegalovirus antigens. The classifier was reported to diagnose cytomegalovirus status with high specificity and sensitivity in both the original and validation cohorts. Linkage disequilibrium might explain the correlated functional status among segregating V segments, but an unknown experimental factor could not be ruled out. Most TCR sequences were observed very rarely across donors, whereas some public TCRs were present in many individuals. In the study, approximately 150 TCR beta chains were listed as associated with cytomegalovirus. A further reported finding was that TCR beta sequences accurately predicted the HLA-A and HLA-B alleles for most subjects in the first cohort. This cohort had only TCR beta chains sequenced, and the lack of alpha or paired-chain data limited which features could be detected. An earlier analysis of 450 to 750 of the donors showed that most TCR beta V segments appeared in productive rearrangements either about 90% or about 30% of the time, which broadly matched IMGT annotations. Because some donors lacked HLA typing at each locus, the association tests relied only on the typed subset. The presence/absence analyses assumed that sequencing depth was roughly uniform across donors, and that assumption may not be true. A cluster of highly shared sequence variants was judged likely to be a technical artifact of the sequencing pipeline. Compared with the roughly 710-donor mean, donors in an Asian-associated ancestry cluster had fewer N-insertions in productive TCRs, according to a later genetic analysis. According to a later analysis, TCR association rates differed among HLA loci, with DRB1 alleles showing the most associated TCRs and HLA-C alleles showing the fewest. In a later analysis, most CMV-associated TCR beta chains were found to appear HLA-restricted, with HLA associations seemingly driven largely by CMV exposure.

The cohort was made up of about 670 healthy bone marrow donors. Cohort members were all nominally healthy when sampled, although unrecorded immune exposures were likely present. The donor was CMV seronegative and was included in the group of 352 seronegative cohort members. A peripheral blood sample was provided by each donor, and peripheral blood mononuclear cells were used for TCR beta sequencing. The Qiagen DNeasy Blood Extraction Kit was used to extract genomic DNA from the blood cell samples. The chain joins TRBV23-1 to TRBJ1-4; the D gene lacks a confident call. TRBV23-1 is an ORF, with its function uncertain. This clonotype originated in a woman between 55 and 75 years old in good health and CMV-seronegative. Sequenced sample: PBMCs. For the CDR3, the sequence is CASRSLLSTNEKLFF. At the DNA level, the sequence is TGCGCCAGCAGATCCCTCCTTTCAACTAATGAAAAACTGTTTTTT.